These T cell receptor beta chains were read from a single sample in a study of T cells in Graves' hyperthyroidism and ophthalmopathy. Via MiXCR, TCRdb re-called the multiplex PCR reads, giving one row per CDR3 protein. The sample has a few hundred thousand distinct CDR3 sequences, approximately 12% seen once. Sequencing used blood. Source of these receptors: a young man with Graves' hyperthyroidism that later progressed to Graves' ophthalmopathy. Both conserved end residues are part of each CDR3. A D gene is named only where the DNA matches it firmly. Clone size appears in some rows only: once, few, many, or a class for an expanded clone.

J gene: TRBJ2-5
clone size: few
D gene: .
V gene: TRBV12-3/TRBV12-4
CDR3 protein: CASSLYRLETQYF
CDR3 DNA: TGTGCCAGCAGTTTATATAGGTTGGAGACCCAGTACTTC

J gene: TRBJ1-2
clone size: many
D gene: TRBD1
V gene: TRBV27
CDR3 protein: CATQQFGTGLSYGYTF
CDR3 DNA: TGTGCCACTCAGCAGTTTGGGACAGGACTTTCCTATGGCTACACCTTC

J gene: TRBJ2-3
clone size: few
D gene: TRBD2
V gene: TRBV9
CDR3 protein: CASSVGGSGGTDTQYF
CDR3 DNA: TGTGCCAGCAGCGTAGGCGGCAGCGGGGGAACAGATACGCAGTATTTT

J gene: TRBJ1-6
clone size: few
D gene: TRBD1
V gene: TRBV10-3
CDR3 protein: CAISATTGNNSPLHF
CDR3 DNA: TGTGCCATCAGTGCAACGACAGGGAATAATTCACCCCTCCACTTT

J gene: TRBJ1-2
clone size: .
D gene: TRBD1
V gene: TRBV11-2
CDR3 protein: CASSSIKDRAPLYGYTF
CDR3 DNA: TGTGCCAGCAGCTCCATCAAGGACAGGGCCCCCCTCTATGGCTACACCTTC

J gene: TRBJ2-7
clone size: .
D gene: .
V gene: TRBV4-1
CDR3 protein: CASSQGAGANYEQYF
CDR3 DNA: TGCGCCAGCAGCCAAGGGGCCGGGGCAAACTACGAGCAGTACTTC

J gene: TRBJ2-2
clone size: .
D gene: .
V gene: TRBV20-1
CDR3 protein: CSARWRGTGELFF
CDR3 DNA: TGCAGTGCTAGATGGCGGGGCACCGGGGAGCTGTTTTTT

J gene: TRBJ1-5
clone size: few
D gene: .
V gene: TRBV28
CDR3 protein: CASSLLAVHQPQHF
CDR3 DNA: TGTGCCAGCAGTTTATTGGCAGTCCATCAGCCCCAGCATTTT

J gene: TRBJ1-6
clone size: .
D gene: TRBD1
V gene: TRBV6-4
CDR3 protein: CASSVTGAYGSPLHF
CDR3 DNA: TGTGCCAGCAGCGTGACAGGGGCCTACGGTTCACCCCTCCACTTT

J gene: TRBJ2-5
clone size: .
D gene: TRBD1
V gene: TRBV9
CDR3 protein: CASSVGRTGGFGETQYF
CDR3 DNA: TGTGCCAGCAGCGTAGGTAGGACAGGGGGATTCGGAGAGACCCAGTACTTC

J gene: TRBJ2-7
clone size: many
D gene: TRBD2
V gene: TRBV7-2
CDR3 protein: CASSFSGGSSYEQYF
CDR3 DNA: TGTGCCAGCAGCTTCAGCGGGGGTAGCTCCTACGAGCAGTACTTC

J gene: TRBJ1-2
clone size: few
D gene: .
V gene: TRBV12-3/TRBV12-4
CDR3 protein: CASSFGEVVGYGYTF
CDR3 DNA: TGTGCCAGCAGTTTTGGGGAGGTTGTTGGCTATGGCTACACCTTC

J gene: TRBJ1-2
clone size: .
D gene: .
V gene: TRBV20-1
CDR3 protein: CSVEQGDYGYTF
CDR3 DNA: TGCAGCGTTGAGCAGGGCGACTATGGCTACACCTTC

J gene: TRBJ1-2
clone size: many
D gene: .
V gene: TRBV18
CDR3 protein: CASSVDGGDGYTF
CDR3 DNA: TGTGCCAGCTCAGTCGACGGAGGGGATGGCTACACCTTC